This passage covers 28 T cell receptor beta chains from one sample sequenced in a study of human T cells and chemical hapten exposure. Indicated time point: patch test 1, 2 weeks after DPC sensitization. Treatment indicated: therapeutic diphenylcyclopropenone sensitization with weekly scalp DPC. TCRdb recomputed calls from the RACE reads with MiXCR, one row per CDR3 protein. Of approximately 70,000 distinct CDR3 sequences listed, around 9.5% are singletons. Here the sequenced sample was whole blood, taken in connection with sensitization to the hapten diphenylcyclopropenone (DPC). These TCRs come from a woman between 40 and 55 years old with alopecia areata. Some clones in this sample may be carry-over from other donors' samples.

Many counts were recorded for this clonotype. The V gene is TRBV28, the J gene TRBJ1-5; D is perhaps TRBD1 (6 bases). This CDR3 is 14 amino acids long. Germline loops: CDR1 MDHEN, CDR2 SYDVKM. With 6 bases removed from V and 7 bases from J, the gap between germline ends came to 16 bases. Here the CDR3 DNA reads TGTGCCAGCAGCTATACAGGGTTAGGGCAGCCCCAGCATTTT. Translation gives CASSYTGLGQPQHF.

This clonotype was recorded a few times. The chain links TRBV29-1 to TRBJ1-1; possible D gene TRBD1, 5 bases. This CDR3 region has 12 residues. The germline gives CDR1 SQVTM, CDR2 ANQGSEA. V shed 2 bases and J shed 6 bases, with 10 bases lying between them. The CDR3 nucleotides are TGCAGCGTTGAAAAGGGGACCGCTGAAGCTTTCTTT. It specifies CSVEKGTAEAFF.

This clonotype has ten or more counts. The chain joins TRBV6-2 or TRBV6-3 to TRBJ1-2; 12 nucleotides match TRBD1. Germline V gene sequence: CDR1 MNHEY, CDR2 SVGEGT. The CDR3 consists of 16 residues. The trim removed 6 bases at V and 3 bases at J, leaving 8 bases unmatched. CDR3 bases: TGTGCCAGCAGACATACCGGGACAGGGGGCGACTATGGCTACACCTTC. Translating it yields CASRHTGTGGDYGYTF.

This clonotype was counted a few times. The chain combines TRBV7-6 with TRBJ1-2; no definite D call. The CDR3 runs to 13 residues. The germline gives CDR1 SGHVS, CDR2 FNYEAQ. The ends were cut back, 1 base at V and 6 bases at J, with 9 bases in the middle. The CDR3 coding sequence is TGTGCCAGCAGCTTAGTCCCCTTAAATGGCTACACCTTC. It encodes CASSLVPLNGYTF.

In this sample, this clonotype turned up many times. The genes are TRBV12-3 or TRBV12-4 and TRBJ1-2; TRBD1 aligns across 7 bases. V shed 2 bases, J shed 6 bases, and the junction held 6 bases outside the gene matches. CDR3 length: 14 residues. CDR3 protein: CASSLTRQGDGYTF. The CDR3, as DNA: TGTGCCAGCAGTTTAACCCGACAGGGTGATGGCTACACCTTC.

This clonotype occurred many times. V usage is TRBV29-1 and J usage is TRBJ1-1, with D unclear. CDR3 length: 12 residues. The germline V gene has CDR1 SQVTM and CDR2 ANQGSEA. Trimming removed 8 bases from V and 3 bases from J, with 13 bases in between. This chain's CDR3 is CSCRGSHTEAFF. The CDR3 nucleotides read TGCAGCTGCCGGGGAAGTCACACTGAAGCTTTCTTT.

This clonotype was counted at least ten times. The V call is TRBV4-3, the J call TRBJ1-2; the match to TRBD1 covers 7 bases. Germline loops: CDR1 LGHNA, CDR2 YSLEER. The CDR3 runs to 17 residues. Unmatched junction bases numbered 15, after V lost 4 bases and J lost 4 bases. The DNA for the CDR3 is TGCGCCAGCAGCCGAGAACCGGGACAGCTAACCGGCTATGGCTACACCTTC. Translation: CASSREPGQLTGYGYTF.

The chain recombines TRBV20-1 with TRBJ2-3; D gene unclear. CDR1 DFQATT and CDR2 SNEGSKA come from the germline V gene (reference sequence). The CDR3 is 13 amino acids. CDR3 in DNA: TGCAGCCACGGACGCCCCTTCACAGATACGCAGTATTTT. Translated, it gives CSHGRPFTDTQYF.

This clonotype was picked up many times. The gene calls are TRBV6-1 and TRBJ1-5; D perhaps matches TRBD1 (6 bases). Germline V lookup: CDR1 MNHNS, CDR2 SASEGT. Deletions cut 4 bases from V and 4 bases from J, with 8 bases between. CDR3 length: 13 residues. CDR3 in DNA: TGTGCCAGCAGTGGGGGGGCGAATCAGCCCCAGCATTTT. Protein product: CASSGGANQPQHF.

This clonotype appeared many times. The chain employs TRBV5-1 and TRBJ1-1; the D is unclear. With 2 bases removed from V and 0 bases from J, the gap between germline ends came to 8 bases. The CDR3 has 14 amino acids. Germline values: CDR1 SGHRS, CDR2 YFSETQ. The CDR3 DNA reads as TGCGCCAGCAGCTTTACAGCCATGAACACTGAAGCTTTCTTT. Protein sequence: CASSFTAMNTEAFF.

Ten or more counts support this clonotype. V gene TRBV7-6 combines with J gene TRBJ2-3; D is undetermined. The length of the CDR3 is 11 residues. Germline values: CDR1 SGHVS, CDR2 FNYEAQ. Trimming pared 3 bases from V and 5 bases from J, leaving 3 bases between. The CDR3 DNA follows: TGTGCCAGCAGCTTTCAAGATACGCAGTATTTT. Protein: CASSFQDTQYF.

At least ten counts were recorded for this clonotype. The J gene is TRBJ2-3, the V gene TRBV12-5; D may be TRBD2 (5 bases). V was clipped by 3 bases and J by 5 bases, with 12 bases between them. This CDR3 contains 14 residues. CDR1 is LGHNT and CDR2 is FRNRAP in the germline V gene. The CDR3 spells CASGFGARGDTQYF. In DNA form, the CDR3 reads TGTGCTAGTGGTTTCGGAGCTCGGGGAGATACGCAGTATTTT.

V usage is TRBV3-1 and J usage is TRBJ2-7; D unresolved. This CDR3 has 15 amino acids. V lost 2 bases to trimming and J lost 0 bases, with 11 bases between them. Germline CDR1 reads LGHDT; CDR2 reads YNNKEL (reference sequence). The CDR3 nucleotides are TGTGCCAGCAGCCAACAGCCTATCTCCTCCTACGAGCAGTACTTC. Translating gives CASSQQPISSYEQYF.

The sample holds many counts of this clonotype. The genes are TRBV5-1 and TRBJ1-2; the match to TRBD1 covers 7 bases. Germline V gene data show CDR1 as SGHRS and CDR2 as YFSETQ. The CDR3 extends over 15 amino acids. The J segment lost 1 base and the V segment lost 0 bases, leaving 3 bases of the junction unmatched. The CDR3 DNA reads TGCGCCAGCAGCTTGGAGGGACAGAGTAACTATGGCTACACCTTC. As protein: CASSLEGQSNYGYTF.

This clonotype showed up many times. The gene calls are TRBV5-1 and TRBJ1-1; no reliable D call. Trimming left V 1 base short and J 1 base short, with 2 bases between. The CDR3 length is 12 residues. Germline V gives CDR1 SGHRS, CDR2 YFSETQ. CDR3 sequence (DNA): TGCGCCAGCAGCTTGACGAACACTGAAGCTTTCTTT. Its protein product is CASSLTNTEAFF.

This clonotype was detected ten times or more. This rearrangement joins TRBV4-2 to TRBJ2-7, with 13 bases that match TRBD2. CDR1 LGHNA and CDR2 YNFKEQ come from the germline V gene. V was clipped by 1 base and J by 2 bases; unmatched bases: 11. The CDR3 sequence is 19 residues long. As DNA, the CDR3 is TGTGCCAGCAGCCAAGTCGCACTAGCGGGGGGGTCCAACCCCTACGAGCAGTACTTC. Its protein product is CASSQVALAGGSNPYEQYF.

This clonotype has a handful of counts. The V gene is TRBV11-2, the J gene TRBJ2-7; 9 bases are shared with TRBD1. Trimming took 5 bases from V and 4 from J; bases not matched to a gene: 6. Germline V gene sequence: CDR1 SGHAT, CDR2 FQNNGV. CDR3 length: 14 amino acids. Here the CDR3 reads CASSHGQGRYEQYF. CDR3 sequence (DNA): TGTGCCAGCAGCCATGGACAGGGGCGGTACGAGCAGTACTTC.

This clonotype was observed a few times. In DNA form, the CDR3 reads TGTGCCAGCAGTCAGAGCGGGGGGGCCTACAATGAGCAGTTCTTC. Protein sequence: CASSQSGGAYNEQFF. The V and J genes are TRBV2 and TRBJ2-1, with 10 bases fitting TRBD2. J lost 2 bases, V lost 5 bases, and 3 bases had no gene match. The CDR3 covers 15 residues. CDR1 and CDR2 from the germline V gene are SNHLY and FYNNEI.

The chain links TRBV7-6 to TRBJ2-2; TRBD2 is a possible D gene (5 bases). Trimming took 5 bases from V and 4 from J, leaving 14 bases between them. CDR3 length: 15 amino acids. Germline lookup yields CDR1 SGHVS and CDR2 FNYEAQ. The CDR3 DNA reads TGTGCCAGCAGCCAATCTGGCCGGGGCACCGGGGAGCTGTTTTTT. The encoded protein is CASSQSGRGTGELFF.

This clonotype was seen ten or more times. The rearrangement uses TRBV4-2 and TRBJ2-2; D is perhaps TRBD1 or TRBD2 (6 bases each). Trimming pared 1 base from V and 1 base from J, leaving 10 bases between. Germline CDR1 LGHNA, CDR2 YNFKEQ. There are 16 residues in the CDR3. The CDR3 loop reads CASSQVRGLNTGELFF. CDR3 DNA: TGTGCCAGCAGCCAAGTCCGGGGGCTGAACACCGGGGAGCTGTTTTTT.

The rearrangement uses TRBV19 and TRBJ1-2; D possibly corresponds to TRBD1 (5 bases). The CDR3 totals 12 residues. Trimming cost V 10 bases and J 4 bases, with 13 bases left between them. Germline assignment: CDR1 LNHDA and CDR2 SQIVND (reference sequence). The CDR3 sequence is CATQPGPYGYTF. DNA for the CDR3: TGTGCCACCCAACCGGGACCCTATGGCTACACCTTC.

V is TRBV20-1 and J is TRBJ2-5; 8 bases fit TRBD2. Germline loops: CDR1 DFQATT, CDR2 SNEGSKA (reference sequence). Trimming removed 0 bases from V and 3 bases from J; junction bases left unmatched: 6. The CDR3 totals 15 residues. The CDR3 DNA reads as TGCAGTGCTAGAGATTCTAGCGGGTGGGAAGAGACCCAGTACTTC. It is translated as CSARDSSGWEETQYF.

This clonotype was seen at least ten times. This chain links TRBV14 with TRBJ2-3, with D uncertain. The germline V gene has CDR1 SGHDN and CDR2 FVKESK. V was pared by 4 bases and J by 8 bases, with 10 bases between. The CDR3 sequence is 12 residues long. The CDR3 protein is CASSRLGITQYF. The CDR3 nucleotides are TGTGCCAGCAGCCGGTTAGGGATTACGCAGTATTTT.

This chain joins TRBV11-2 and TRBJ2-5, with D possibly being TRBD1 (5 bases). CDR1 is SGHAT, CDR2 FQNNGV, per germline. Deletions cut 3 bases from V and 3 bases from J, with 8 bases between. The CDR3 length is 13 residues. The CDR3 spells CASSFRGKETQYF. CDR3 bases: TGTGCCAGCAGCTTTAGGGGCAAAGAGACCCAGTACTTC.

This clonotype was seen many times. V and J are TRBV7-8 and TRBJ2-4, with 13 bases identical to TRBD2. The CDR3 consists of 18 residues. Trimming took 5 bases from V and 1 from J; bases not matched to a gene: 8. Germline lookup yields CDR1 SGHVS and CDR2 FQNEAQ. CDR3 nucleotides: TGTGCCAGCAGCCAGACTAGCGGGGGGCCCCTCGCCAAAAACATTCAGTACTTC. Translating gives CASSQTSGGPLAKNIQYF.

This clonotype was seen many times. This chain links TRBV4-2 with TRBJ2-1; D tentatively reads TRBD1 or TRBD2 (6 bases each). CDR1 and CDR2 (germline): LGHNA, YNFKEQ. Trimming shortened V by 1 base and J by 9 bases, and 16 bases separated the two germline ends. This CDR3 has 15 amino acids. The CDR3 region has the DNA TGTGCCAGCAGCCAAGGCCTCTCGGGGGCCACTGAGCAGTTCTTC. This codes for CASSQGLSGATEQFF.

There are a few counts of this clonotype. The gene calls are TRBV5-6 and TRBJ1-1, with no clear D. Trimming shortened V by 4 bases and J by 0 bases, and 13 bases separated the two germline ends. This CDR3 spans 15 amino acids. CDR1 is SGHDT and CDR2 is YYEEEE in the germline V gene. CDR3 sequence: CASSLLQLMNTEAFF. The CDR3 nucleotides are TGTGCCAGCAGCCTACTACAGCTCATGAACACTGAAGCTTTCTTT.

This clonotype showed up many times. The V call is TRBV6-2 or TRBV6-3, the J call TRBJ2-3; D remains ambiguous. There are 14 residues in the CDR3. V shed 6 bases and J shed 2 bases, with 12 bases lying between them. The germline V gene has CDR1 MNHEY and CDR2 SVGEGT. The CDR3 DNA sequence: TGTGCCAGCAGACCCCACGGTGACACAGATACGCAGTATTTT. Translated, it gives CASRPHGDTDTQYF.